The clone carrying this T cell receptor (beta chain) has just a few counts. No antigen is known for it. Any history of autoimmune disease or systemic immunosuppression disqualified patients. Using immunoSEQ multiplex PCR, the repertoire was profiled, and TCRdb retains in-frame clones only, with some absent. The table records tens of thousands of clones, 84% of them present only once. The data belong to a study of OX40 agonist ivuxolimab in advanced cancers. Study-wide results and limits: In the 0.1 to 3.0 mg/kg range, CD4+ and CD8+ blood T cells had expanded clonally by week 6.

The CDR3 is 14 residues long. CDR1 LNHDA and CDR2 SQIVND come from the germline V gene (reference sequence). V was pared by 3 bases and J by 8 bases, with 14 bases between. The rearrangement uses TRBV19 and TRBJ2-1; D unresolved. The sample here was CD4+ or CD8+ T cells sorted from blood, taken in a trial of the OX40 agonist ivuxolimab. This receptor was obtained from an adult with an advanced solid tumor such as melanoma, head and neck, liver or kidney cancer. The CDR3 region has the DNA TGTGCCAGTAGTATCCTGACCCAGTTCGATGAGCAGTTCTTC. Translating it yields CASSILTQFDEQFF.